The 13 T cell receptor beta chains below come from one sample, sequenced in a study of sequential checkpoint blockade in melanoma. Treatment indicated: randomized to nivolumab then ipilimumab (arm A) or the reverse (arm B). Clones were read by immunoSEQ multiplex PCR, and TCRdb kept only the in-frame ones, dropping some. The sample lists 5,000 to 5,500 clones; 25% to 30% were seen once. The sample was tumor tissue (inferred from file names), taken from a patient given nivolumab and ipilimumab in sequence. The source is a human donor with melanoma.

V gene TRBV29-1 combines with J gene TRBJ2-3; maybe TRBD2 (6 bases). Trimming cost V 7 bases and J 4 bases, with 15 bases left between them. Germline V CDR1 and CDR2: SQVTM, ANQGSEA. The CDR3 contains 13 residues. CDR3 amino acids: CSGLGIRADTQYF. The CDR3 DNA reads as TGCAGCGGACTAGGGATCCGCGCAGATACGCAGTATTTT.

The chain joins TRBV19 to TRBJ2-4, with D perhaps assigned TRBD1 or TRBD2 (5 bases each). Trimming took off 5 bases at V and 3 bases at J, with 23 bases between the two ends. In germline, CDR1 is LNHDA, CDR2 SQIVND (reference sequence). This CDR3 comprises 18 residues. In DNA, the CDR3 is TGTGCCAGTAGTGGGGCCGGGACGGGTATTAGGAGCAAAAACATTCAGTACTTC. Translating it yields CASSGAGTGIRSKNIQYF.

The chain joins TRBV6-8 to TRBJ2-7; D might be TRBD1 (6 bases). Between the trimmed V and J ends, which lost 7 bases and 3 bases, there was a span of 22 bases. Germline loops: CDR1 MNHGY, CDR2 SAAAGT. This CDR3 region has 16 residues. The CDR3 spells CASKRGLTTASYEQYF. The CDR3 region has the DNA TGTGCCAGCAAGAGGGGGTTGACGACAGCCAGCTACGAGCAGTACTTC.

The chain uses TRBV4-1 and TRBJ2-3; D is undetermined. The CDR3 has 14 residues. Germline V gene sequence: CDR1 MGHRA, CDR2 YSYEKL. Between the trimmed V and J ends, which lost 0 bases and 6 bases, there was a span of 10 bases. The CDR3 is CASSQELARDTQYF. For the CDR3, the DNA is TGCGCCAGCAGCCAAGAATTGGCCAGGGATACGCAGTATTTT.

The table lists this clone with a few counts. This chain links TRBV10-3 with TRBJ2-1; D might be TRBD2 (5 bases). CDR1 is ENHRY, CDR2 SYGVKD, per germline. V lost 2 bases to trimming and J lost 8 bases, with 13 bases between them. CDR3 length: 14 residues. The CDR3 DNA reads as TGTGCCATCAGTGAGGAACTAGGTGCCTATGAGCAGTTCTTC. Translating gives CAISEELGAYEQFF.

The J gene is TRBJ1-1, the V gene TRBV29-1, with 7 positions matching TRBD1. This CDR3 is 14 amino acids long. The germline V gene encodes CDR1 SQVTM and CDR2 ANQGSEA. Trimming removed 5 bases from V and 6 bases from J; junction bases left unmatched: 12. This CDR3 reads CSVSGGRGVPEAFF. CDR3 sequence (DNA): TGCAGCGTTTCTGGAGGCAGGGGGGTCCCTGAAGCTTTCTTT.

The gene calls are TRBV14 and TRBJ2-5; D remains unclear. V shed 1 base and J shed 5 bases, with 5 bases lying between them. The germline CDR1 and CDR2 sequences are SGHDN and FVKESK. The CDR3 consists of 12 residues. CDR3 sequence reads: CASSQVFETQYF. The CDR3 coding sequence is TGTGCCAGCAGCCAAGTTTTTGAGACCCAGTACTTC.

This chain uses TRBV6-8 with TRBJ1-5, with D tentatively TRBD1 (6 bases). The CDR3 totals 15 residues. Germline CDR1 reads MNHGY; CDR2 reads SAAAGT. Trimming took off 2 bases at V and 4 bases at J, with 12 bases between the two ends. In nucleotides, the CDR3 is TGTGCCAGCAGTTACGACGGGACACCTAATCAGCCCCAGCATTTT. This encodes CASSYDGTPNQPQHF.

The sample holds one count of this clone. The V and J genes are TRBV5-1 and TRBJ2-1; 8 positions agree with TRBD1. Germline CDR1 SGHRS, CDR2 YFSETQ. J lost 7 bases, V lost 0 bases, and 6 bases had no gene match. CDR3 length equals 15 residues. The CDR3 DNA is TGCGCCAGCAGCTTGGGGGCTCGGACAGGGAATGAGCAGTTCTTC. It encodes CASSLGARTGNEQFF. The whole variable domain, filled in from reference TRBV5-1 and TRBJ2-1, reads KAGVTQTPRYLIKTRGQQVTLSCSPISGHRSVSWYQQTPGQGLQFLFEYFSETQRNKGNFPGRFSGRQFSNSRSEMNVSTLELGDSALYLCASSLGARTGNEQFFGPGTRLTVL.

This clone showed up just a few times. The rearrangement joins TRBV27 to TRBJ2-6; the D gene is possibly TRBD2 (6 bases). V shed 8 bases and J shed 0 bases, with 11 bases lying between them. The germline gives CDR1 MNHEY, CDR2 SMNVEV (reference sequence). The length of the CDR3 is 15 residues. The CDR3 DNA reads as TGTGCCAGCGGCGCGCGGGGCTCTGGGGCCAACGTCCTGACTTTC. Residues: CASGARGSGANVLTF.

This clone was counted at least ten times. The V and J genes are TRBV11-3 and TRBJ1-1; weak D call: TRBD1 (5 bases). The CDR3 is 14 residues long. V dropped 3 bases and J dropped 2 bases, with 10 bases sitting between them. In germline, CDR1 is SGHNT, CDR2 YENEEA. The DNA for the CDR3 is TGTGCCAGCAGCTTGGCAGGGCTAAACACTGAAGCTTTCTTT. The encoded protein is CASSLAGLNTEAFF.

This clone was seen a handful of times. The rearrangement links TRBV6-8 to TRBJ1-1; D gene uncertain. Trimming removed 6 bases from V and 7 bases from J, with 15 bases in between. Germline V lookup: CDR1 MNHGY, CDR2 SAAAGT. This CDR3 comprises 13 residues. The CDR3: CASSQVRSHEAFF. The CDR3 DNA follows: TGTGCCAGCAGCCAAGTAAGGAGCCATGAAGCTTTCTTT.

This clone rates as large. The V call is TRBV4-1, the J call TRBJ1-4; 7 bases are a match to TRBD1. The V and J ends lost 4 bases and 8 bases, in that order; junction bases with no gene match: 13. CDR3 size: 16 residues. The V gene's germline CDR1 is MGHRA and CDR2 YSYEKL. CDR3 loop: CASSPRDSGLGEKLFF. The CDR3 nucleotides are TGCGCCAGCAGCCCCCGGGACAGCGGACTAGGCGAAAAACTGTTTTTT.